A single sample gave rise to the 20 T cell receptor beta chains below, sequenced in a study of CD8 T cells in Susac syndrome. The RNA, about 0.5 to 1 ug, was put through reverse transcription using random hexamers. A single record per CDR3 protein comes from TCRdb applying MiXCR to the immunoSEQ multiplex PCR reads. The data contain about 300,000 distinct CDR3 sequences, over 75% of them singletons. Sample: CD8+ T cells from PBMCs. The receptors were gathered from a human donor with multiple sclerosis.

As DNA, the CDR3 is TGTGCCACCAGCAGCTTGGGACAGGGGGCCGATCAGCCCCAGCATTTT. As protein: CATSSLGQGADQPQHF. The V call is TRBV15, the J call TRBJ1-5, with TRBD1 identical over 12 bases. Germline V gives CDR1 LNHNV, CDR2 YYDKDF (reference sequence). V lost 3 bases, J lost 5 bases, and 5 bases stayed unmatched. The CDR3 length is 16 residues.

This chain connects TRBV28 to TRBJ2-3; D is unresolved. This CDR3 region has 14 residues. Trimming took off 3 bases at V and 0 bases at J, with 7 bases between the two ends. Per germline, CDR1 MDHEN and CDR2 SYDVKM. CDR3 protein: CASSFRDSTDTQYF. The DNA of the CDR3 is TGTGCCAGCAGTTTCCGCGACAGCACAGATACGCAGTATTTT. Using reference TRBV28 and TRBJ2-3 for the parts outside the CDR3, the full variable domain is DVKVTQSSRYLVKRTGEKVFLECVQDMDHENMFWYRQDPGLGLRLIYFSYDVKMKEKGDIPEGYSVSREKKERFSLILESASTNQTSMYLCASSFRDSTDTQYFGPGTRLTVL.

V and J are TRBV5-6 and TRBJ1-1; D is undetermined. Trimming removed 1 base at V and 6 bases at J, with 10 bases between. The germline V gene has CDR1 SGHDT and CDR2 YYEEEE. The CDR3 loop spans 13 amino acids. CDR3 sequence (DNA): TGTGCCAGCAGCTTGATCGGACTCGCTGAAGCTTTCTTT. It codes for CASSLIGLAEAFF.

The chain recombines TRBV13 with TRBJ1-2, with no clear D. The V end lost 2 bases, the J end lost 0 bases, and 16 bases lay between the germline ends. CDR1 is PRHDT and CDR2 is FYEKMQ in the germline V gene (reference sequence). This CDR3 is built from 17 residues. The CDR3 DNA is TGTGCCAGCAGCTTACTTTCGCAGGATCCTACTAACTATGGCTACACCTTC. It yields the protein CASSLLSQDPTNYGYTF. The variable domain in full, completed from reference TRBV13 and TRBJ1-2, reads AAGVIQSPRHLIKEKRETATLKCYPIPRHDTVYWYQQGPGQDPQFLISFYEKMQSDKGSIPDRFSAQQFSDYHSELNMSSLELGDSALYFCASSLLSQDPTNYGYTFGSGTRLTVV.

V and J are TRBV6-5 and TRBJ2-1; D gene uncertain. The CDR3 sequence is 14 residues long. Germline values: CDR1 MNHEY, CDR2 SVGAGI. Between the trimmed V and J ends, which lost 0 bases and 4 bases, there was a span of 7 bases. This CDR3 is CASSYSVRYNEQFF. The DNA of the CDR3 is TGTGCCAGCAGTTACTCTGTTAGGTACAATGAGCAGTTCTTC.

CDR3 sequence (DNA): TGTGCCAGCAGCGTAGAGCTAGCGGCGAACACCGGGGAGCTGTTTTTT. It encodes CASSVELAANTGELFF. V usage is TRBV9 and J usage is TRBJ2-2; 7 nucleotides align to TRBD2. CDR1 is SGDLS and CDR2 is YYNGEE in the germline V gene. The trim removed 0 bases at V and 0 bases at J, leaving 2 bases unmatched. The CDR3 loop spans 16 amino acids.

This rearrangement joins TRBV7-8 to TRBJ2-2; 8 nucleotides match TRBD1. The CDR3 loop spans 14 amino acids. Germline CDR1 and CDR2: SGHVS and FQNEAQ. Germline trimming cut 4 bases from V and 4 bases from J; bases unmatched to any gene: 2. The CDR3 bases are TGTGCCAGCAGCTCGACAGGGGTCACCGGGGAGCTGTTTTTT. This encodes CASSSTGVTGELFF.

Only one count was recorded for this clonotype. The CDR3 loop reads CASSLLTGGVEKLFF. CDR3 nucleotides: TGTGCCAGCAGTTTACTGACAGGGGGTGTTGAAAAACTGTTTTTT. The gene calls are TRBV12-3 or TRBV12-4 and TRBJ1-4, with 9 bases aligning to TRBD1. The CDR3 is 15 residues long. The J segment lost 7 bases and the V segment lost 2 bases, leaving 5 bases of the junction unmatched.

The chain is built from TRBV5-3 and TRBJ2-3; 7 bases map to TRBD2. TRBV5-3 is an ORF; its function is uncertain. V shed 0 bases, J shed 0 bases, and the junction held 13 bases outside the gene matches. The CDR3 runs 19 residues. Here the CDR3 DNA reads TGTGCCAGAAGCTTGGAGGATTGGGCCGGGACTAATAGCACAGATACGCAGTATTTT. This codes for CARSLEDWAGTNSTDTQYF.

This rearrangement joins TRBV4-2 to TRBJ2-3, with 10 nucleotides matching TRBD2. V lost 5 bases and J lost 0; bases outside the gene matches: 5. CDR1 is LGHNA and CDR2 is YNFKEQ in the germline V gene. CDR3 size: 16 residues. CDR3 sequence (DNA): TGTGCCAGCAGCATAGGACTAGCGGAAAGCACAGATACGCAGTATTTT. Encoded protein: CASSIGLAESTDTQYF.

The chain carries TRBV4-2 and TRBJ2-3; D may be TRBD2 (6 bases). V was pared by 4 bases and J by 10 bases, with 18 bases between. The germline CDR1 and CDR2 sequences are LGHNA and YNFKEQ. CDR3 length equals 14 residues. CDR3 in amino acids: CASSPLGGADSQYF. Here the CDR3 DNA reads TGTGCCAGCAGCCCGCTCGGAGGGGCCGACTCGCAGTATTTT.

This clonotype has only one observation. The gene calls are TRBV6-2 or TRBV6-3 and TRBJ2-1, with D unclear. Trimming cost V 2 bases and J 3 bases, with 17 bases left between them. Germline CDR1 reads MNHEY; CDR2 reads SVGEGT. The CDR3 covers 17 residues. CDR3 residues: CASSYVVRRLRYNEQFF. Written as DNA, the CDR3 is TGTGCCAGCAGTTACGTTGTCCGTCGACTCCGCTACAATGAGCAGTTCTTC.

V gene TRBV5-6 combines with J gene TRBJ2-5, with D perhaps given as TRBD1 or TRBD2 (5 bases each). CDR1 and CDR2 (germline): SGHDT, YYEEEE. Trimming took off 2 bases at V and 1 base at J, with 18 bases between the two ends. The CDR3 consists of 17 residues. The CDR3 DNA is TGTGCCAGCAGCTTTTTGTGGGGACCGACGGTCCAAGAGACCCAGTACTTC. It translates to CASSFLWGPTVQETQYF.

V gene TRBV25-1 combines with J gene TRBJ1-1; 12 bases fit TRBD1. CDR1 is MGHDK and CDR2 is SYGVNS in the germline V gene. Trimming cost V 2 bases and J 0 bases; bases outside gene matches: 16. CDR3 size: 21 residues. The CDR3, as DNA: TGTGCCAGCAGTGAAAAACCGGGACAGGGGGCGATCGGGCTCATGAACACTGAAGCTTTCTTT. It specifies CASSEKPGQGAIGLMNTEAFF.

This clonotype was seen only once. The V call is TRBV15, the J call TRBJ1-4; D is undetermined. CDR1 is LNHNV and CDR2 is YYDKDF in the germline V gene (reference sequence). The V end was cut by 5 bases, the J end by 4 bases, with 14 bases between. This CDR3 is 15 amino acids long. The CDR3 spells CATSPASRLNEKLFF. Written as DNA, the CDR3 is TGTGCCACCAGCCCCGCGTCCAGGCTTAATGAAAAACTGTTTTTT.

This chain connects TRBV28 to TRBJ2-5, with D uncertain. The CDR3 consists of 12 residues. Trimming removed 1 base from V and 2 bases from J, with 2 bases in between. CDR1 is MDHEN and CDR2 is SYDVKM in the germline V gene. For the CDR3, the DNA is TGTGCCAGCAGTTTATCGCAAGAGACCCAGTACTTC. Amino acid sequence: CASSLSQETQYF.

This clonotype was counted a single time. The rearrangement uses TRBV12-3 or TRBV12-4 and TRBJ1-4, with D tentatively TRBD1 (5 bases). V lost 7 bases and J lost 1, with 19 bases in between. CDR3 length: 17 residues. As DNA, the CDR3 is TGTGCCAGCACCAGAGCGGGACTTGGGGAAACTAATGAAAAACTGTTTTTT. Amino acids: CASTRAGLGETNEKLFF.

The chain has TRBV25-1 and TRBJ1-1; 11 positions match TRBD1. The CDR3 has 13 residues. CDR1 is MGHDK, CDR2 SYGVNS, per germline. Germline trimming cut 6 bases from V and 5 bases from J; bases unmatched to any gene: 2. DNA for the CDR3: TGTGCCAGCAGGGACAGGGGGCAGACTGAAGCTTTCTTT. It is translated as CASRDRGQTEAFF.

The gene calls are TRBV27 and TRBJ1-5; a possible D gene is TRBD1 (5 bases). V was clipped by 5 bases and J by 4 bases, with 18 bases between them. Germline lookup yields CDR1 MNHEY and CDR2 SMNVEV (reference sequence). This CDR3 is 16 amino acids long. In DNA, the CDR3 is TGTGCCAGCAGTCCAAGCGGGCGGGGGTTTAATCAGCCCCAGCATTTT. It codes for CASSPSGRGFNQPQHF.

J is TRBJ2-1 and V is TRBV6-2 or TRBV6-3; 7 bases are a match to TRBD2. V lost 3 bases to trimming and J lost 7 bases; unmatched junction nucleotides: 3. The germline V gene encodes CDR1 MNHEY and CDR2 SVGEGT. This CDR3 contains 13 residues. CDR3 loop: CASSYSGLNEQFF. CDR3 in DNA: TGTGCCAGCAGTTATAGCGGGCTAAATGAGCAGTTCTTC.